A selection of T cell receptor beta chains follows, all from one sample in a study of blood T cells in healthy people across ages. TCRdb itself ran the 5' RACE reads through MiXCR, one entry per CDR3 protein. The table shows about 930,000 distinct CDR3 sequences, with almost 30% occurring only once. These sequences were also reported in another study, on T cells of mothers and their children.

Specimen: blood. These receptor sequences come from a woman between 40 and 50 years old in good health. The CDR3 runs from the conserved cysteine through the conserved F or W. Fields, in order: J gene, V gene, CDR3 length, clone size, D gene, CDR3 protein, CDR3 DNA. The D gene is left open where the match is weak. Clone size appears in some rows only: once, few, many, or a class for an expanded clone.

J gene: TRBJ1-2
V gene: TRBV7-2
CDR3 length: 16
clone size: few
D gene: TRBD1
CDR3 protein: CASSSIPGQGKGGYTF
CDR3 DNA: TGTGCCAGCAGCTCGATCCCGGGACAGGGAAAAGGTGGCTACACCTTC

J gene: TRBJ2-1
V gene: TRBV29-1
CDR3 length: 15
clone size: many
D gene: TRBD2
CDR3 protein: CSVSPGTSDYNEQFF
CDR3 DNA: TGCAGCGTCAGCCCTGGGACTAGCGACTACAATGAGCAGTTCTTC

J gene: TRBJ1-5
V gene: TRBV12-3/TRBV12-4
CDR3 length: 14
clone size: -
D gene: -
CDR3 protein: CASSLTRAGQPQHF
CDR3 DNA: TGTGCCAGCAGTTTAACCCGCGCGGGTCAGCCCCAGCATTTT

J gene: TRBJ2-3
V gene: TRBV12-3/TRBV12-4
CDR3 length: 13
clone size: many
D gene: -
CDR3 protein: CASSFKGADTQYF
CDR3 DNA: TGTGCCAGCAGTTTCAAAGGCGCAGATACGCAGTATTTT

J gene: TRBJ2-7
V gene: TRBV11-2
CDR3 length: 11
clone size: many
D gene: -
CDR3 protein: CASSPGLAQYF
CDR3 DNA: TGTGCCAGCAGCCCGGGATTGGCGCAGTACTTC

J gene: TRBJ2-3
V gene: TRBV2
CDR3 length: 13
clone size: few
D gene: -
CDR3 protein: CALLSGYADTQYF
CDR3 DNA: TGTGCCCTACTCTCAGGGTATGCAGATACGCAGTATTTT

J gene: TRBJ2-6
V gene: TRBV6-4
CDR3 length: 14
clone size: medium-sized
D gene: -
CDR3 protein: CASSDNSGANVLTF
CDR3 DNA: TGTGCCAGCAGTGACAACTCTGGGGCCAACGTCCTGACTTTC

J gene: TRBJ2-1
V gene: TRBV3-1
CDR3 length: 15
clone size: -
D gene: -
CDR3 protein: CASNLTAGSYNEQFF
CDR3 DNA: TGTGCCAGCAACCTCACCGCGGGCTCCTACAATGAGCAGTTCTTC

J gene: TRBJ1-6
V gene: TRBV28
CDR3 length: 19
clone size: once
D gene: -
CDR3 protein: CASSLGILRGGSYNSPLHF
CDR3 DNA: TGTGCCAGCAGTTTAGGAATACTCCGCGGAGGGAGCTATAATTCACCCCTCCACTTT

J gene: TRBJ1-2
V gene: TRBV4-3
CDR3 length: 15
clone size: -
D gene: -
CDR3 protein: CASSQASGGAYGYTF
CDR3 DNA: TGCGCCAGCAGCCAAGCTTCCGGAGGGGCCTATGGCTACACCTTC

J gene: TRBJ2-7
V gene: TRBV29-1
CDR3 length: 13
clone size: -
D gene: -
CDR3 protein: CSVKTGIRYEQYF
CDR3 DNA: TGCAGCGTGAAAACAGGGATCCGCTACGAGCAGTACTTC

J gene: TRBJ2-7
V gene: TRBV20-1
CDR3 length: 18
clone size: many
D gene: TRBD2
CDR3 protein: CSARPIGTSGGTSYEQYF
CDR3 DNA: TGCAGTGCTAGACCTATTGGGACTAGCGGGGGGACTTCCTACGAGCAGTACTTC

J gene: TRBJ2-2
V gene: TRBV2
CDR3 length: 12
clone size: -
D gene: -
CDR3 protein: CAPKPNTGELFF
CDR3 DNA: TGTGCCCCAAAGCCGAACACCGGGGAGCTGTTTTTT

J gene: TRBJ1-1
V gene: TRBV12-3/TRBV12-4
CDR3 length: 16
clone size: few
D gene: -
CDR3 protein: CASSLSRVLRGAEAFF
CDR3 DNA: TGTGCCAGCAGTTTAAGCAGGGTCCTTCGGGGGGCTGAAGCTTTCTTT

J gene: TRBJ1-6
V gene: TRBV7-2
CDR3 length: 15
clone size: -
D gene: -
CDR3 protein: CASSSASRPNSPLHF
CDR3 DNA: TGTGCCAGCAGCTCAGCATCCAGACCTAATTCACCCCTCCACTTT

J gene: TRBJ2-5
V gene: TRBV27
CDR3 length: 11
clone size: many
D gene: -
CDR3 protein: CASRSGPEQYF
CDR3 DNA: TGTGCCAGCAGGTCAGGACCAGAGCAGTACTTC

J gene: TRBJ1-4
V gene: TRBV29-1
CDR3 length: 13
clone size: once
D gene: TRBD1
CDR3 protein: CSVAPGGGEKLFF
CDR3 DNA: TGCAGCGTTGCACCAGGGGGTGGTGAAAAACTGTTTTTT

J gene: TRBJ2-5
V gene: TRBV28
CDR3 length: 19
clone size: few
D gene: -
CDR3 protein: CASSFLIWQGRGPQETQYF
CDR3 DNA: TGTGCCAGCAGTTTCCTGATTTGGCAGGGTCGGGGGCCCCAAGAGACCCAGTACTTC

J gene: TRBJ2-5
V gene: TRBV10-3
CDR3 length: 14
clone size: -
D gene: TRBD1
CDR3 protein: CATRPGQGVETQYF
CDR3 DNA: TGTGCCACCAGACCGGGACAGGGGGTTGAGACCCAGTACTTC

J gene: TRBJ2-1
V gene: TRBV7-2
CDR3 length: 12
clone size: -
D gene: -
CDR3 protein: CASKTQGNEQFF
CDR3 DNA: TGTGCCAGCAAAACGCAGGGAAATGAGCAGTTCTTC

J gene: TRBJ2-1
V gene: TRBV4-1
CDR3 length: 16
clone size: -
D gene: TRBD1
CDR3 protein: CASSLSGTGAFNEQFF
CDR3 DNA: TGCGCCAGCAGCTTATCCGGGACAGGAGCTTTCAATGAGCAGTTCTTC

J gene: TRBJ1-5
V gene: TRBV12-3/TRBV12-4
CDR3 length: 14
clone size: few
D gene: -
CDR3 protein: CASSLNRRGQPQHF
CDR3 DNA: TGTGCCAGCAGTTTAAATCGTAGGGGTCAGCCCCAGCATTTT

J gene: TRBJ1-5
V gene: TRBV20-1
CDR3 length: 14
clone size: -
D gene: -
CDR3 protein: CSAAGRHCNQPQHF
CDR3 DNA: TGCAGTGCGGCGGGGAGACATTGCAATCAGCCCCAGCATTTT

J gene: TRBJ2-1
V gene: TRBV7-2
CDR3 length: 13
clone size: -
D gene: -
CDR3 protein: CASSLERYGEQFF
CDR3 DNA: TGTGCCAGCAGCTTAGAGAGATATGGTGAGCAGTTCTTC

J gene: TRBJ2-1
V gene: TRBV5-1
CDR3 length: 16
clone size: -
D gene: TRBD1
CDR3 protein: CASSLAGGTGSNEQFF
CDR3 DNA: TGCGCCAGCAGCTTGGCGGGCGGGACAGGGAGCAATGAGCAGTTCTTC

J gene: TRBJ2-2
V gene: TRBV6-5
CDR3 length: 14
clone size: -
D gene: -
CDR3 protein: CASSWGVDTGELFF
CDR3 DNA: TGTGCCAGCAGTTGGGGGGTTGACACCGGGGAGCTGTTTTTT

J gene: TRBJ1-5
V gene: TRBV28
CDR3 length: 15
clone size: -
D gene: -
CDR3 protein: CASSLLGASNRPQHF
CDR3 DNA: TGTGCCAGCAGTTTGTTGGGGGCAAGCAATCGGCCCCAGCATTTT

J gene: TRBJ2-6
V gene: TRBV4-2
CDR3 length: 16
clone size: -
D gene: -
CDR3 protein: CASSLTEARGANVLTF
CDR3 DNA: TGTGCCAGCAGCCTTACGGAGGCTAGGGGGGCCAACGTCCTGACTTTC

J gene: TRBJ2-3
V gene: TRBV7-2
CDR3 length: 15
clone size: -
D gene: -
CDR3 protein: CASSLGATGSDTQYF
CDR3 DNA: TGTGCCAGCAGCTTAGGTGCTACAGGGTCAGATACGCAGTATTTT

J gene: TRBJ2-7
V gene: TRBV20-1
CDR3 length: 15
clone size: many
D gene: TRBD1
CDR3 protein: CSATSPTGGIYEQYF
CDR3 DNA: TGCAGTGCTACATCCCCGACAGGGGGCATCTACGAGCAGTACTTC

J gene: TRBJ1-2
V gene: TRBV16
CDR3 length: 14
clone size: -
D gene: TRBD1
CDR3 protein: CASSQSATGTGYTF
CDR3 DNA: TGTGCCAGCAGCCAATCCGCGACAGGGACAGGCTACACCTTC

J gene: TRBJ2-7
V gene: TRBV6-1
CDR3 length: 15
clone size: many
D gene: TRBD1
CDR3 protein: CASSESGTGGYEQYF
CDR3 DNA: TGTGCCAGCAGTGAAAGTGGGACAGGGGGCTACGAGCAGTACTTC

J gene: TRBJ2-7
V gene: TRBV7-2
CDR3 length: 15
clone size: few
D gene: TRBD1
CDR3 protein: CAGSPTGTGFSEQYF
CDR3 DNA: TGTGCCGGCAGCCCTACCGGGACAGGGTTCAGCGAGCAGTACTTC

J gene: TRBJ2-7
V gene: TRBV7-2
CDR3 length: 17
clone size: few
D gene: TRBD2
CDR3 protein: CASSPGGLAGGIGEQYF
CDR3 DNA: TGTGCCAGCAGCCCAGGGGGACTAGCGGGGGGTATCGGCGAGCAGTACTTC

J gene: TRBJ1-3
V gene: TRBV7-9
CDR3 length: 15
clone size: -
D gene: -
CDR3 protein: CASSLKRGAGNTIYF
CDR3 DNA: TGTGCCAGCAGCCTAAAAAGGGGAGCTGGAAACACCATATATTTT

J gene: TRBJ2-5
V gene: TRBV28
CDR3 length: 16
clone size: -
D gene: -
CDR3 protein: CAGSLSGGRGQETQYF
CDR3 DNA: TGTGCCGGCAGCTTATCCGGCGGCAGGGGACAAGAGACCCAGTACTTC

J gene: TRBJ2-1
V gene: TRBV6-2/TRBV6-3
CDR3 length: 13
clone size: many
D gene: -
CDR3 protein: CASSYREHNEQFF
CDR3 DNA: TGTGCCAGCAGTTACAGGGAACACAATGAGCAGTTCTTC

J gene: TRBJ1-2
V gene: TRBV2
CDR3 length: 14
clone size: -
D gene: -
CDR3 protein: CANSEAVAGEGYTF
CDR3 DNA: TGTGCCAACAGTGAAGCGGTGGCAGGGGAAGGCTACACCTTC

J gene: TRBJ1-2
V gene: TRBV5-1
CDR3 length: 14
clone size: many
D gene: -
CDR3 protein: CASSLTPGTYGYTF
CDR3 DNA: TGCGCCAGCAGCTTGACGCCGGGGACCTATGGCTACACCTTC